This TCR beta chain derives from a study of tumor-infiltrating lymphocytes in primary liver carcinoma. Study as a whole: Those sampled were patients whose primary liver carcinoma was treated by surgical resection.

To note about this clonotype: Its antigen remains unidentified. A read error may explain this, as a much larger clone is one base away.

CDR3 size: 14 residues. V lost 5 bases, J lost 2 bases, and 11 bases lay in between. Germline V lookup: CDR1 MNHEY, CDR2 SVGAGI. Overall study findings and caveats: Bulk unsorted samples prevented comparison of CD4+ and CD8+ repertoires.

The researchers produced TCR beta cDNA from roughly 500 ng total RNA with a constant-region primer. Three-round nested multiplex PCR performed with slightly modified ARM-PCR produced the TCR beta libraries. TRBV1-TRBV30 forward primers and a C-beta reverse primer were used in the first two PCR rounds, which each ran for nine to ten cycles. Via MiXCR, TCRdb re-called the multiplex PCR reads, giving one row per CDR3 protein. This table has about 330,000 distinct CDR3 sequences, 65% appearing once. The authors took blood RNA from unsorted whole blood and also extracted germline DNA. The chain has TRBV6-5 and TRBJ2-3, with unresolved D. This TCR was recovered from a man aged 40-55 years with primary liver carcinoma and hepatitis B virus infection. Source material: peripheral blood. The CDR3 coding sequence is TGTGCCAGCAGTAAAGGGCAGTACACAGATACGCAGTATTTT. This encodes CASSKGQYTDTQYF.